This T cell receptor beta chain appears in the sequencing data of a study of T cells in Graves' hyperthyroidism and ophthalmopathy. Whole-study findings and limits: A model of 13 V-J features distinguished ophthalmopathy from stable hyperthyroidism. Blood samples included most of the expanded thyroid clonotypes exceeding 0.001.

Recently diagnosed hyperthyroidism of less than 2 months' duration affected patients aged 18 to 65. Patients showing uncontrolled infection, other autoimmune disease, pregnancy or lactation were ineligible. The TCR beta CDR3 regions underwent amplification using RNA transcripts as the source. RT-PCR in the first round (using the HTBI primer set) targeted the TCR CDR3. TCRdb fed the multiplex PCR reads into MiXCR, producing one record per CDR3 protein. The sample includes just under 750,000 distinct CDR3 sequences, 30% to 40% seen only once; the top ten take roughly 30%. Note on this clonotype: The antigen is not known.

Germline CDR1 is MNHEY and CDR2 is SVGAGI. The length of the CDR3 is 13 residues. V was clipped by 2 bases and J by 9 bases; unmatched bases: 7. The genes are TRBV6-5 and TRBJ2-7; 7 bases fit TRBD1. Sequenced input: blood. This sequence originates from a woman between 40 and 55 years old with Graves' hyperthyroidism. The CDR3 region has the DNA TGTGCCAGCAGTTACGTAGGGGGCAGCAGGCAGTACTTC. It codes for CASSYVGGSRQYF.